The 5 T cell receptor beta chains reported below all come from one sample, sequenced in a study of T-cell reconstitution after alpha-beta-depleted transplantation in children. During its preparation, the TCRbeta library received unique molecular identifiers. TCRdb called the PCR reads again in MiXCR, with one record for every CDR3 protein. There are about 980,000 distinct CDR3 sequences in the sample; under 30% occur only once, and roughly 28% lies in the top ten. Sequenced here: PBMCs, mostly from graft donor cells, sampled 360 days after TCRalphabeta/CD19-depleted stem cell transplant. The source of these receptors is a boy less than two years old who had a stem cell transplant for SCID, so the T cells may come from the graft donor.

The chain uses TRBV28 and TRBJ2-7; no clear D gene. Germline assignment: CDR1 MDHEN and CDR2 SYDVKM. Trimming stripped 5 bases from V and 2 bases from J, with 16 bases between. The CDR3 has 15 amino acids. CDR3 residues: CASSPPDLPAYEQYF. The CDR3 nucleotides are TGTGCCAGCAGTCCCCCGGACCTCCCGGCCTACGAGCAGTACTTC.

This clonotype was seen a handful of times. The chain carries TRBV5-1 and TRBJ2-2; D uncertain. V was pared by 0 bases and J by 4 bases, with 10 bases between. The germline CDR1 and CDR2 sequences are SGHRS and YFSETQ. The CDR3 is 15 amino acids. The DNA of the CDR3 is TGCGCCAGCAGCTTGGTCCCATCAGGCACCGGGGAGCTGTTTTTT. Translation: CASSLVPSGTGELFF. Combining the CDR3 with reference TRBV5-1 and TRBJ2-2 gives the whole variable domain KAGVTQTPRYLIKTRGQQVTLSCSPISGHRSVSWYQQTPGQGLQFLFEYFSETQRNKGNFPGRFSGRQFSNSRSEMNVSTLELGDSALYLCASSLVPSGTGELFFGEGSRLTVL.

This clonotype was observed a handful of times. This chain uses TRBV20-1 with TRBJ1-5; the D gene is possibly TRBD1 (5 bases). V lost 6 bases and J 3 bases, leaving 15 bases between the germline ends. This CDR3 is 14 amino acids long. Per the germline V gene, CDR1 is DFQATT and CDR2 is SNEGSKA (reference sequence). The CDR3 nucleotides read TGCAGTGCCTCGGGGGGACCGCTCAATCAGCCCCAGCATTTT. Amino acid sequence: CSASGGPLNQPQHF.

V is TRBV2 and J is TRBJ2-5; 9 nucleotides match TRBD2. V was clipped by 1 base and J by 2 bases; unmatched bases: 11. The CDR3 has 18 residues. Germline V gene sequence: CDR1 SNHLY, CDR2 FYNNEI. CDR3 amino acids: CASSEEGWSSGTQETQYF. The DNA for the CDR3 is TGTGCCAGCAGTGAAGAGGGTTGGTCTAGCGGGACTCAAGAGACCCAGTACTTC.

This rearrangement joins TRBV15 to TRBJ1-1, with D hard to call. Germline V lookup: CDR1 LNHNV, CDR2 YYDKDF (reference sequence). V gave up 1 base and J gave up 3 bases, with 15 bases separating them. This CDR3 region has 16 residues. The CDR3 sequence: CATSRVPGRGYTEAFF. DNA for the CDR3: TGTGCCACCAGCAGAGTCCCGGGTCGAGGGTACACTGAAGCTTTCTTT.